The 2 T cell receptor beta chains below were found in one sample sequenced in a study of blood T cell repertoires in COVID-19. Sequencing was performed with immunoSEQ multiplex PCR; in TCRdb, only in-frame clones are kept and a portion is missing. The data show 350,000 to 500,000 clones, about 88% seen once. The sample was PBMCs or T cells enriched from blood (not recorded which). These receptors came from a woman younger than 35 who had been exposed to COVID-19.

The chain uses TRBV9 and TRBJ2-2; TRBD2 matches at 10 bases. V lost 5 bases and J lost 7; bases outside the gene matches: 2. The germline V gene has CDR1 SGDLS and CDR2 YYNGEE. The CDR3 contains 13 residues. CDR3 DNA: TGTGCCAGCAGATCTAGCGGGGGCGGGGAGCTGTTTTTT. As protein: CASRSSGGGELFF.

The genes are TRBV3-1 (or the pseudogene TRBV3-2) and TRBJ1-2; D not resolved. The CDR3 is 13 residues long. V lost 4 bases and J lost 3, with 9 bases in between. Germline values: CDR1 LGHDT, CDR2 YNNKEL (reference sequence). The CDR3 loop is CASSPWSDYGYTF. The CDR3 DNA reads TGTGCCAGCAGCCCGTGGAGCGACTATGGCTACACCTTC.